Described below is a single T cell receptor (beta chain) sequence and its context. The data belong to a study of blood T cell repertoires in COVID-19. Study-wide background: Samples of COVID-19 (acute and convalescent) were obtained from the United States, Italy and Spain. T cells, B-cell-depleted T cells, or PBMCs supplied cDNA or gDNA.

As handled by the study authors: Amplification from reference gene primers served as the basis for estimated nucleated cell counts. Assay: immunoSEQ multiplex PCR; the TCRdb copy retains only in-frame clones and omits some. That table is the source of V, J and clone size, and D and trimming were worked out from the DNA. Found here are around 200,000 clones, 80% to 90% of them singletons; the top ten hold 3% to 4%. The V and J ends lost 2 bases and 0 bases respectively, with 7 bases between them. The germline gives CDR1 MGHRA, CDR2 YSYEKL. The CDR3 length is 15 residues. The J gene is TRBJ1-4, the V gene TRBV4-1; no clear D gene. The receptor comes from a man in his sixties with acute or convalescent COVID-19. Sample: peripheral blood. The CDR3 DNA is TGCGCCAGCAGCCAACCCTTTGCAACTAATGAAAAACTGTTTTTT. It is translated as CASSQPFATNEKLFF.